These 22 T cell receptor beta chains originate from one sample sequenced in a study of tumor and adjacent non-tumor tissue in lung cancer (dated by TCRdb to between 2017 and 2018). The library was produced with multiplex PCR. The instrument given in TCRdb is Illumina HiSeq 2500. TCRbeta libraries were constructed through three rounds of nested PCR with primers (Table S4) according to protocols modified from ARM-PCR. The public reads were reprocessed in TCRdb via fastp at Q25 and MiXCR, keeping in-frame beta chains. Under each unique CDR3 protein, matching rows form one entry showing the most common genes and DNA. This sample is represented by fewer than 120,000 distinct CDR3 sequences; approximately 87% of them were singletons. The ten largest make up about 22% of the sample. Bulk unsorted tissue served as the source for RNA extraction, and RNA quality was assessed using a NanoDrop ND-1000 and an Agilent 2100.

Sequencing was done on a sample of lung tumor tissue. Every receptor here comes from a man between 65 and 85 years old with non-small cell lung cancer.

On this clonotype: No conserved phenylalanine or tryptophan is present at the end of the CDR3, so a read error is the likely explanation. The V and J genes are TRBV6-1 and TRBJ2-1, with 9 bases fitting TRBD1. Germline CDR1 and CDR2: MNHNS and SASEGT. V lost 6 bases and J lost 6; bases outside the gene matches: 9. This CDR3 is 15 amino acids long. CDR3 sequence (DNA): TGTGCCAGCAGACTCGGGACAGGGTTTTTCAATGAGCAGTTCTTA. Translated, it gives CASRLGTGFFNEQFL.

On this clonotype itself: One end of the junction does not line up with germline, which may come from a read error. The chain links TRBV6-1 to TRBJ1-5; D possibly corresponds to TRBD1 (6 bases). From germline, CDR1 is MNHNS and CDR2 SASEGT. This CDR3 spans 15 amino acids. For the CDR3, the DNA is TGCGCCAGCAGGGTCGGACAGACCGGCAATCATCCCCAGCATTTT. It codes for CASRVGQTGNHPQHF.

Concerning this clonotype itself: Because it lacks the conserved phenylalanine or tryptophan at the end, this CDR3 is likely a read error. The DNA is omitted, as the CDR3 cannot be located on it reliably, and the CDR3 follows TCRdb's listing. The chain is built from TRBV4-1 and TRBJ1-2. The CDR3 has 14 residues if both end residues are counted. Germline CDR1 MGHRA, CDR2 YSYEKL. The CDR3 loop reads CASSQDRYLDGYIS.

Notes on this clonotype: One end of the junction does not line up with germline, which may come from a read error. This chain connects TRBV6-5 to TRBJ2-1; D ambiguous. Germline assignment: CDR1 MNHEY and CDR2 SVGAGI. This CDR3 comprises 13 residues. The CDR3 region is CASRMGSYNEEFF. CDR3 nucleotides: TGCGCCAGCAGAATGGGATCCTACAATGAGGAGTTCTTC.

Concerning this clonotype itself: Germline is not matched at one junction end, which may reflect a read error. V is TRBV6-1 and J is TRBJ2-7, with a possible D match to TRBD1 (6 bases). CDR3 length equals 14 residues. Germline values: CDR1 MNHNS, CDR2 SASEGT. In DNA form, the CDR3 reads TGTACCAGCAGTGAACCACAGGGAACAAGGGACCAGTACTTC. It is translated as CTSSEPQGTRDQYF.

V gene TRBV29-1 combines with J gene TRBJ2-7, with a weak D call TRBD2 (6 bases). The V gene lost 8 bases and the J gene lost 2 bases, with 19 bases spanning the gap. This CDR3 has 14 residues. Germline loops: CDR1 SQVTM, CDR2 ANQGSEA. The CDR3 reads CSLKGAGPTYEQYF. As DNA, the CDR3 is TGCAGCCTTAAAGGGGCGGGACCGACCTACGAGCAGTACTTC.

About this clonotype: At one end the junction does not follow the germline gene, possibly because of a read error. V usage is TRBV10-3 and J usage is TRBJ2-7; perhaps TRBD1 as D (5 bases). From germline, CDR1 is ENHRY and CDR2 SYGVKD. This CDR3 is built from 14 residues. In DNA, the CDR3 is TGTGCCATCGACGAAAGGCAAGGGGCGGACGAGCAATACTTC. This codes for CAIDERQGADEQYF.

The V and J genes are TRBV29-1 and TRBJ1-6; 9 bases line up with TRBD1. This CDR3 is built from 14 residues. The germline CDR1 and CDR2 sequences are SQVTM and ANQGSEA. V gave up 8 bases and J gave up 8 bases; unmatched junction bases: 10. The CDR3 coding sequence is TGCAGCACCCAGGAGAGACAGGGGGATTCACCCCTCCACTTT. The encoded protein is CSTQERQGDSPLHF.

Turning to this clonotype: One end of the junction fails to match germline, which may point to a read error. CDR3 sequence (DNA): TGTGACAGCAGTCTAGCGGGGAGCTCGGATGAGCTGTTCTTC. Amino acids: CDSSLAGSSDELFF. This chain uses TRBV12-3 or TRBV12-4 with TRBJ2-1; 9 nucleotides agree with TRBD2. This CDR3 is built from 14 residues.

This clonotype was observed at least ten times. The V and J genes are TRBV30 and TRBJ2-2; D possibly corresponds to TRBD1 (6 bases). The CDR3 length is 14 residues. Trimming left V 6 bases short and J 2 bases short, with 13 bases between. From germline, CDR1 is GTSNPN and CDR2 SVGIG (reference sequence). As DNA, the CDR3 is TGTGCCTGCCGGACAGTTCTAAACACCGGGGAGCTGTTTTTT. Translation: CACRTVLNTGELFF.

A remark on this clonotype: The CDR3 ends on some other residue instead of the conserved phenylalanine or tryptophan, so this is likely a read error. The DNA is left out, because the CDR3 cannot be placed on it with certainty; the CDR3 is given as TCRdb lists it. The chain has TRBV20-1 and TRBJ1-5. Germline V gene sequence: CDR1 DFQATT, CDR2 SNEGSKA (reference sequence). From its first to its last residue, the CDR3 has 16 amino acids. This CDR3 reads CSARDKPDFPNQPQRY.

With respect to this clonotype: Relative to the germline gene, one junction end is altered; a read error may explain this. V usage is TRBV12-3 or TRBV12-4 and J usage is TRBJ2-7; weak D call: TRBD2 (6 bases). The length of the CDR3 is 14 residues. In nucleotides, the CDR3 is TGTACCGGCAGTTTAGGGACTTTTGGGTACGAGCAATACTTC. Its protein product is CTGSLGTFGYEQYF.

J is TRBJ2-4 and V is TRBV5-6; D is uncertain. V dropped 4 bases and J dropped 6 bases, with 23 bases sitting between them. The length of the CDR3 is 17 residues. CDR1 is SGHDT, CDR2 YYEEEE, per germline. The CDR3 here is CASSATGTRVVVNIQYF. As DNA, the CDR3 is TGTGCCAGCAGCGCTACCGGAACAAGGGTCGTTGTAAACATTCAGTACTTC.

Turning to this clonotype: The germline gene is not matched at one end of the junction; a read error may be the cause. This chain links TRBV20-1 with TRBJ1-1; D is perhaps TRBD1 (5 bases). This CDR3 spans 14 amino acids. From germline, CDR1 is DFQATT and CDR2 SNEGSKA (reference sequence). The CDR3 loop reads CIASVGGGNTEAFF. CDR3 DNA sequence: TGCATTGCTAGTGTTGGGGGGGGGAATACTGAAGCTTTCTTT.

On this clonotype itself: Compared with germline, one end of the junction differs, possibly owing to a read error. This rearrangement joins TRBV28 to TRBJ1-1; D is unclear. The CDR3 totals 16 residues. Germline CDR1 and CDR2: MDHEN and SYDVKM. The CDR3 region has the DNA TGTGGCAGCAGTACCGACGTCCGCGGTCGTACCACTGAAGTTTTCTTT. It is translated as CGSSTDVRGRTTEVFF.

A word on this clonotype: Compared with germline, one end of the junction differs, possibly owing to a read error. The chain carries TRBV6-1 and TRBJ1-1; 7 positions agree with TRBD1. The CDR3 is 14 residues long. Germline V CDR1 and CDR2: MNHNS, SASEGT. The CDR3: CASSEVEGAMEAFF. As DNA, the CDR3 is TGTGCTAGCAGTGAAGTCGAGGGGGCGATGGAAGCTTTCTTT.

As concerns this clonotype: Its ends do not fully match the called genes, so a read error is possible. The chain has TRBV12-3 or TRBV12-4 and TRBJ2-5; 10 positions agree with TRBD2. The CDR3 consists of 20 residues. As DNA, the CDR3 is TGTGCCAGCAGAAAGAGCGACCACACGACTAGCGGGCTTCCCCATGAGACCCAGTATTTC. The encoded protein is CASRKSDHTTSGLPHETQYF.

Note on this clonotype: The conserved closing phenylalanine or tryptophan is absent in this CDR3, likely reflecting a read error. The rearrangement uses TRBV6-1 and TRBJ1-5, with D uncertain. Between the trimmed V and J ends, which lost 5 bases and 1 base, there was a span of 9 bases. CDR3 length: 14 amino acids. Per germline, CDR1 MNHNS and CDR2 SASEGT. The CDR3: CASSTDGSNQPQHL. Here the CDR3 DNA reads TGTGCCAGCAGTACGGACGGGAGCAATCAGCCCCAGCATTTA.

Comment on this clonotype: The junction and the germline gene differ at one end; a read error may be behind it. The V gene is TRBV4-2, the J gene TRBJ1-1; 12 positions match TRBD1. CDR3 size: 18 residues. CDR1 and CDR2 from the germline V gene are LGHNA and YNFKEQ. The CDR3 DNA reads TGTGCCAGCAGCCAAGATGGGGGACAGGGGGCCCGGAACATTGAAACTTTCTTT. Translating gives CASSQDGGQGARNIETFF.

Worth noting for this clonotype: One end of the junction fails to match germline, which may point to a read error. This sequence joins TRBV4-3 and TRBJ2-7; TRBD2 might be the D (5 bases). The CDR3 covers 15 residues. Germline V lookup: CDR1 LGHNA, CDR2 YSLEER. The chain's CDR3 is CPSSQGRGYLGELCF. DNA of the CDR3: TGCCCCAGCAGCCAAGGTCGGGGATATTTAGGCGAGCTGTGCTTC.

The rearrangement uses TRBV2 and TRBJ1-4; 7 bases fit TRBD1. This CDR3 is 13 amino acids long. V was pared by 8 bases and J by 7 bases, with 7 bases of the junction left unmatched. CDR1 and CDR2 (germline): SNHLY, FYNNEI. This chain's CDR3 is CASSGTVGEKLFF. The CDR3 coding sequence is TGTGCCAGCTCGGGGACAGTTGGTGAAAAACTGTTTTTT.

On this clonotype: A read error may account for a junction end that differs from germline. The chain joins TRBV6-1 to TRBJ2-5; D gene ambiguous. This CDR3 is 13 amino acids long. CDR1 and CDR2 (germline): MNHNS, SASEGT. The CDR3 here is CPSNKQELETQYF. The CDR3 DNA is TGTCCCAGCAACAAACAAGAGCTGGAGACCCAGTACTTC.